Presented here are 16 T cell receptor beta chains from one specimen sequenced in a study of T cell repertoires in cytomegalovirus infection. Each CDR3 protein gets one entry after TCRdb re-called the reads with MiXCR. The repertoire holds about 180,000 distinct CDR3 sequences, with approximately 15% as singletons. The sample consisted of PBMCs. These receptors were collected from a human donor in good health (CMV status not recorded). Some clones in this sample may be carry-over from other donors' samples.

In its sample, this clonotype was seen many times. The chain joins TRBV4-3 to TRBJ2-5; 12 positions agree with TRBD1. From germline, CDR1 is LGHNA and CDR2 YSLEER. After removal of 0 bases from V and 5 bases from J, the junction contained 7 bases not matched to a gene. The CDR3 runs to 17 residues. The CDR3 protein is CASSQDGTGGGWETQYF. CDR3 in DNA: TGCGCCAGCAGCCAAGATGGGACAGGGGGCGGTTGGGAGACCCAGTACTTC.

This sequence joins TRBV4-1 and TRBJ2-2; 9 bases fit TRBD1. Trimming took 0 bases from V and 3 from J; bases not matched to a gene: 8. The CDR3 runs to 18 residues. From germline, CDR1 is MGHRA and CDR2 YSYEKL. CDR3 DNA sequence: TGCGCCAGCAGCCAAGATCGGAGGGACAGGGACTACACCGGGGAGCTGTTTTTT. Translated: CASSQDRRDRDYTGELFF.

J is TRBJ2-1 and V is TRBV29-1; D unresolved. The CDR3 contains 13 residues. Trimming took 5 bases from V and 5 from J, leaving 13 bases between them. The germline V gene has CDR1 SQVTM and CDR2 ANQGSEA. As DNA, the CDR3 is TGCAGCGTTCCCGGCACCCTTAACAATGAGCAGTTCTTC. Amino acids: CSVPGTLNNEQFF.

The rearrangement joins TRBV4-3 to TRBJ2-3, with TRBD2 as a possible D gene (6 bases). V was shortened by 5 bases and J by 6 bases, with 24 bases between the two germline ends. This CDR3 spans 17 amino acids. Germline values: CDR1 LGHNA, CDR2 YSLEER. CDR3 in DNA: TGCGCCAGCAGCGGGTCGGTAGCGGCGCCATCCGCCGATACGCAGTATTTT. The encoded protein is CASSGSVAAPSADTQYF.

This clonotype was recorded at least ten times. The rearrangement links TRBV7-2 to TRBJ1-5; tentatively, D is TRBD1 (6 bases). V lost 5 bases and J lost 1, with 12 bases in between. CDR3 length: 15 amino acids. Germline values: CDR1 SGHTA, CDR2 FQGNSA. This CDR3 reads CASSPLGASNQPQHF. The DNA of the CDR3 is TGTGCCAGCAGCCCCTTGGGGGCAAGCAATCAGCCCCAGCATTTT.

This clonotype has a count of ten or more. V gene TRBV7-9 combines with J gene TRBJ2-1; the D is unclear. V lost 3 bases to trimming and J lost 5 bases, with 11 bases between them. Germline CDR1 is SEHNR and CDR2 is FQNEAQ (reference sequence). The CDR3 has 14 amino acids. CDR3: CASSFEQLNNEQFF. In DNA, the CDR3 is TGTGCCAGCAGCTTTGAACAGTTGAACAATGAGCAGTTCTTC.

The rearrangement uses TRBV5-6 and TRBJ2-2; a possible D gene is TRBD2 (6 bases). Trimming stripped 2 bases from V and 5 bases from J, with 10 bases between. Germline V gene lookup returns CDR1 SGHDT and CDR2 YYEEEE. The CDR3 contains 14 residues. CDR3 nucleotides: TGTGCCAGCAGCTTTGGGGAGGTAACCGGGGAGCTGTTTTTT. Translating gives CASSFGEVTGELFF.

V is TRBV6-2 or TRBV6-3 and J is TRBJ2-7; maybe TRBD1 (6 bases). Trimming removed 4 bases at V and 4 bases at J, with 17 bases between. Germline CDR1 and CDR2: MNHEY and SVGEGT. This CDR3 spans 15 amino acids. The CDR3 sequence is CASSSPETGTYEQYF. In DNA form, the CDR3 reads TGTGCCAGCAGTTCCCCCGAGACAGGAACTTACGAGCAGTACTTC.

V usage is TRBV4-2 and J usage is TRBJ2-7; 10 positions match TRBD2. Germline CDR1 reads LGHNA; CDR2 reads YNFKEQ. This CDR3 is 18 amino acids long. The ends lost 1 base at V and 2 bases at J; junction bases unmatched: 11. The DNA of the CDR3 is TGTGCCAGCAGCCAAGTCGCTCAGCGGGAGGGCCTCCCCTACGAGCAGTACTTC. Translating gives CASSQVAQREGLPYEQYF.

This clonotype was seen ten or more times. The rearrangement joins TRBV7-2 to TRBJ1-1, with D perhaps TRBD1 (6 bases). Trimming removed 1 base from V and 0 bases from J, with 9 bases in between. This CDR3 comprises 15 residues. Germline V gene data show CDR1 as SGHTA and CDR2 as FQGNSA. The CDR3, as DNA: TGTGCCAGCAGCTTAGTAGGGGGTGTGAACACTGAAGCTTTCTTT. Its translation is CASSLVGGVNTEAFF.

V usage is TRBV9 and J usage is TRBJ2-5; D not certain. Germline V gene lookup returns CDR1 SGDLS and CDR2 YYNGEE. The CDR3 spans 14 residues. Trimming took off 0 bases at V and 4 bases at J, with 10 bases between the two ends. DNA for the CDR3: TGTGCCAGCAGCGTAGGGACGGACCGAGAGACCCAGTACTTC. It encodes CASSVGTDRETQYF.

This clonotype has only a few counts. The chain employs TRBV20-1 and TRBJ2-3, with D possibly being TRBD2 (5 bases). Germline assignment: CDR1 DFQATT and CDR2 SNEGSKA (reference sequence). Deletions cut 5 bases from V and 1 base from J, with 13 bases between. The CDR3 runs to 14 residues. The CDR3 coding sequence is TGCAGTGCTGGGGTAAGGCGGGGCACAGATACGCAGTATTTT. This encodes CSAGVRRGTDTQYF.

This clonotype was picked up many times. The J gene is TRBJ1-1, the V gene TRBV11-1; 7 bases agree with TRBD1. The CDR3 has 16 amino acids. Germline V gives CDR1 SGHAT, CDR2 FQDESV (reference sequence). V gave up 6 bases and J gave up 4 bases; unmatched junction bases: 14. The CDR3 DNA follows: TGTGCCAGCAGTTTGGATCCTCCGGGACAGCCCACTGAAGCTTTCTTT. This sequence encodes CASSLDPPGQPTEAFF.

This clonotype has at least ten counts. This chain joins TRBV10-3 and TRBJ1-2; TRBD1 agrees at 7 bases. CDR3 length equals 17 residues. The V segment lost 7 bases and the J segment 3 bases; nucleotides outside the gene matches: 17. Germline V gene data show CDR1 as ENHRY and CDR2 as SYGVKD. The CDR3 bases are TGTGCCATCACAGGGGGTGACAGAGCGGACGATGACTATGGCTACACCTTC. Amino acid sequence: CAITGGDRADDDYGYTF.

V and J are TRBV29-1 and TRBJ1-1; D gene unclear. This CDR3 spans 12 amino acids. Trimming took off 6 bases at V and 0 bases at J, with 8 bases between the two ends. Per the germline V gene, CDR1 is SQVTM and CDR2 is ANQGSEA. This CDR3 is CSVLQMNTEAFF. Written as DNA, the CDR3 is TGCAGCGTCTTACAGATGAACACTGAAGCTTTCTTT. The entire variable domain, with the rest obtained from reference TRBV29-1 and TRBJ1-1, is as follows: SAVISQKPSRDICQRGTSLTIQCQVDSQVTMMFWYRQQPGQSLTLIATANQGSEATYESGFVIDKFPISRPNLTFSTLTVSNMSPEDSSIYLCSVLQMNTEAFFGQGTRLTVV.

This clonotype has at least ten counts. This rearrangement joins TRBV6-2 or TRBV6-3 to TRBJ2-1; 10 bases map to TRBD2. The germline gives CDR1 MNHEY, CDR2 SVGEGT. Trimming cost V 6 bases and J 0 bases; bases outside gene matches: 8. The CDR3 consists of 17 residues. DNA for the CDR3: TGTGCCAGCAGATCTTGGACTAGCGGTAGCTCCTACAATGAGCAGTTCTTC. Amino acid sequence: CASRSWTSGSSYNEQFF.